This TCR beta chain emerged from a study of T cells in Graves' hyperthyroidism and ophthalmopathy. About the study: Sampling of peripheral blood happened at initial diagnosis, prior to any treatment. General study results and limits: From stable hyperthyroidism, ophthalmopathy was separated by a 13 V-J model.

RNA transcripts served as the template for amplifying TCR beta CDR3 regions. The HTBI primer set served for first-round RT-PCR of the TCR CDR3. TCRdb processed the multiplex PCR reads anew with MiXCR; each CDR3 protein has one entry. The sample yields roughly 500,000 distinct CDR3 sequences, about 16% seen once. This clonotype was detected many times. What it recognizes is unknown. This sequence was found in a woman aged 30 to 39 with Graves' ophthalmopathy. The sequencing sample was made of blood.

The CDR3 loop is CASSLDQPQHF. CDR3 coding DNA: TGTGCCAGCAGCTTGGACCAGCCCCAGCATTTT. The V call is TRBV5-6, the J call TRBJ1-5; D uncertain. V was shortened by 0 bases and J by 7 bases, with 2 bases between the two germline ends. In germline, CDR1 is SGHDT, CDR2 YYEEEE. The CDR3 is made up of 11 amino acids.